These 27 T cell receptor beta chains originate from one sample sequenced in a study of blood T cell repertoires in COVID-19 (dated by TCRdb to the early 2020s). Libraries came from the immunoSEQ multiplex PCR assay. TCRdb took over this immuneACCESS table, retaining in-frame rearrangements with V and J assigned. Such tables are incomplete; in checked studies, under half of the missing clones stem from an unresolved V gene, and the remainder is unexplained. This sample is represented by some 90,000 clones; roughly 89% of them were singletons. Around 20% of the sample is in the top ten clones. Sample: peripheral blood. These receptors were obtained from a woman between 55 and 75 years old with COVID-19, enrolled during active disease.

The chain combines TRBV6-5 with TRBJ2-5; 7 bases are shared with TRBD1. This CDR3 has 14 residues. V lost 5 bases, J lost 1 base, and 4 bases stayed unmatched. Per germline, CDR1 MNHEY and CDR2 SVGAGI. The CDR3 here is CASSPQGTQETQYF. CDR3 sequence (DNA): TGTGCCAGCAGTCCACAGGGGACCCAAGAGACCCAGTACTTC.

CDR3 nucleotide sequence: TGCGCCAGCAGCCCCCGGGACAGAGAAAAACTGTTTTTT. It encodes CASSPRDREKLFF. The chain has TRBV5-1 and TRBJ1-4; 7 nucleotides agree with TRBD1. Unmatched junction bases numbered 5, after V lost 4 bases and J lost 8 bases. This CDR3 is built from 13 residues. Germline assignment: CDR1 SGHRS and CDR2 YFSETQ.

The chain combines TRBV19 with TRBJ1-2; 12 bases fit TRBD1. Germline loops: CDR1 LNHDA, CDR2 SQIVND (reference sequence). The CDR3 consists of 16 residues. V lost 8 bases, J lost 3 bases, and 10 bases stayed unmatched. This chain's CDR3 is CASGYGTGGRDYGYTF. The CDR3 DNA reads TGTGCCAGTGGTTATGGGACAGGGGGCAGAGACTATGGCTACACCTTC.

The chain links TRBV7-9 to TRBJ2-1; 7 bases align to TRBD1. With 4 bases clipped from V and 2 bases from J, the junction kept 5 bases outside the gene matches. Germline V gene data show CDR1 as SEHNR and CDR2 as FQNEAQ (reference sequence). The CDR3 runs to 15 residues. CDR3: CASSSTGTAYNEQFF. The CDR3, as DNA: TGTGCCAGCAGCTCAACCGGGACAGCCTACAATGAGCAGTTCTTC. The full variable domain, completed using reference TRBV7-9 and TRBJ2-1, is DTGVSQNPRHKITKRGQNVTFRCDPISEHNRLYWYRQTLGQGPEFLTYFQNEAQLEKSRLLSDRFSAERPKGSFSTLEIQRTEQGDSAMYLCASSSTGTAYNEQFFGPGTRLTVL.

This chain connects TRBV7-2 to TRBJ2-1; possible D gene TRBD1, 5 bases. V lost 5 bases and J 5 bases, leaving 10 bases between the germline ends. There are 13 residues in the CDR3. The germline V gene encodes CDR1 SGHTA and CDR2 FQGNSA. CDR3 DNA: TGTGCCAGCAGCCTAGACAGAGACAATGAGCAGTTCTTC. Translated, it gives CASSLDRDNEQFF.

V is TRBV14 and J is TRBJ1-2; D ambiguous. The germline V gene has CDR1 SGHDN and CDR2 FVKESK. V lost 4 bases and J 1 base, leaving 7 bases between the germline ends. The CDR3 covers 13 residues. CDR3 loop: CASSPDFNYGYTF. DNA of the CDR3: TGTGCCAGCAGCCCTGACTTTAACTATGGCTACACCTTC.

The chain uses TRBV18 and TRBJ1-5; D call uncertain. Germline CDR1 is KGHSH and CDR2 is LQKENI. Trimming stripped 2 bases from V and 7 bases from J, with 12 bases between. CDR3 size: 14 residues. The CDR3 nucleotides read TGTGCCAGCTCACCAAGGGTGGGAGACCAGCCCCAGCATTTT. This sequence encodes CASSPRVGDQPQHF.

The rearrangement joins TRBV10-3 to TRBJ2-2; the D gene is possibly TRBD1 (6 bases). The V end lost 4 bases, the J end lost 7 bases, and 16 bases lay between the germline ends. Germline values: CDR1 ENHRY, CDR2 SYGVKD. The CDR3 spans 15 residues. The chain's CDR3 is CAISVRQVQSGELFF. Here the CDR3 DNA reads TGTGCCATCAGTGTTCGACAGGTCCAAAGCGGGGAGCTGTTTTTT.

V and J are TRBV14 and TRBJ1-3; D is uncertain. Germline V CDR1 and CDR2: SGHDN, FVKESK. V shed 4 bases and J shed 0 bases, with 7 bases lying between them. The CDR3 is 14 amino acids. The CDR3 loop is CASSRLRSGNTIYF. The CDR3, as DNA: TGTGCCAGCAGCCGACTCCGCTCTGGAAACACCATATATTTT.

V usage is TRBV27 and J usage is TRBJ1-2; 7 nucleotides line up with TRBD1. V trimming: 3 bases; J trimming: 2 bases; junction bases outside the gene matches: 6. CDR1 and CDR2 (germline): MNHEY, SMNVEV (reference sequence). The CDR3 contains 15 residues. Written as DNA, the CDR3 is TGTGCCAGCAGTTTGGGGGTAGGGGGCAACTATGGCTACACCTTC. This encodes CASSLGVGGNYGYTF.

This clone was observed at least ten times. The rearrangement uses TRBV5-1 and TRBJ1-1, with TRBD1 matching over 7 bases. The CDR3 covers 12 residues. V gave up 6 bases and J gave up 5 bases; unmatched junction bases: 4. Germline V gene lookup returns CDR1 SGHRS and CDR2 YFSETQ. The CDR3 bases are TGCGCCAGCACACCAGGGGGAACTGAAGCTTTCTTT. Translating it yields CASTPGGTEAFF.

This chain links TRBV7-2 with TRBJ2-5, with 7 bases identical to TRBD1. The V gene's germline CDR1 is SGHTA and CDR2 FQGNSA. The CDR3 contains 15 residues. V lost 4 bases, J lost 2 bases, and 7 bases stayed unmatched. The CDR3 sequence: CASSSNQGQQETQYF. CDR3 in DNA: TGTGCCAGCAGCTCAAATCAGGGACAGCAAGAGACCCAGTACTTC.

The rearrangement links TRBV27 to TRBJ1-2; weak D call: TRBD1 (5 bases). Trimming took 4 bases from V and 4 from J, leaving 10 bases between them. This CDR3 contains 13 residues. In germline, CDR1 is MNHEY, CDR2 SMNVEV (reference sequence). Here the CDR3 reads CASSSGTFYGYTF. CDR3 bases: TGTGCCAGCAGTTCCGGGACTTTCTATGGCTACACCTTC.

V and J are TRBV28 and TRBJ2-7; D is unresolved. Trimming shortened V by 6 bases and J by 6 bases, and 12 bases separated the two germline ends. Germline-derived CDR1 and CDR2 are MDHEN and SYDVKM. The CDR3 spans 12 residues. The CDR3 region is CASSPTRSEQYF. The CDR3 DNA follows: TGTGCCAGCAGCCCCACCCGGTCCGAGCAGTACTTC.

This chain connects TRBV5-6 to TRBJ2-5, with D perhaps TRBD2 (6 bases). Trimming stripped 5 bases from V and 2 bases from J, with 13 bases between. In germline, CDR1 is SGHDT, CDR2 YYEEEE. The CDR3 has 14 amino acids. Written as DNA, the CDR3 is TGTGCCAGCAGGGGAGGAGGGAAACAAGAGACCCAGTACTTC. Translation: CASRGGGKQETQYF.

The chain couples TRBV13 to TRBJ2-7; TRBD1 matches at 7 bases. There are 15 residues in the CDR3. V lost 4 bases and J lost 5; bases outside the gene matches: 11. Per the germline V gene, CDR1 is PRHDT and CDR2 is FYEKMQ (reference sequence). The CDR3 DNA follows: TGTGCCAGCAGCTATCAGGGGGTGATGGTACACGAGCAGTACTTC. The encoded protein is CASSYQGVMVHEQYF.

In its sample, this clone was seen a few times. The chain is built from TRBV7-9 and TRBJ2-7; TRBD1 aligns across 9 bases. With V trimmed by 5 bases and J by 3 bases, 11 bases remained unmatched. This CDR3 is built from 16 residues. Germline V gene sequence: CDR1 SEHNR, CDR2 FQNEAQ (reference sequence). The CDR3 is CASSGPGTGKYYEQYF. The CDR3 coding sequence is TGTGCCAGCAGCGGACCCGGGACAGGGAAATACTACGAGCAGTACTTC.

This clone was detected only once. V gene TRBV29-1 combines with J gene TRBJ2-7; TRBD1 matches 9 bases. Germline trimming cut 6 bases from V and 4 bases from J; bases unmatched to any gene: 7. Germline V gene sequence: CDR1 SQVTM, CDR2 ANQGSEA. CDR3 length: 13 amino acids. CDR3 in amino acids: CSVKGQGRYEQYF. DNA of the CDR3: TGCAGCGTGAAGGGACAGGGCAGATACGAGCAGTACTTC.

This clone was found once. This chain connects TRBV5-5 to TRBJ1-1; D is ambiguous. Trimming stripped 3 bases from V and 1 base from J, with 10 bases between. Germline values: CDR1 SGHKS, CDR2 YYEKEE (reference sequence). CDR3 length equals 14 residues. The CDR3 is CASSSGAGNTEAFF. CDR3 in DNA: TGTGCCAGCAGCTCCGGCGCGGGGAACACTGAAGCTTTCTTT. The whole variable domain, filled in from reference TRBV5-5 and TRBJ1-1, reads DAGVTQSPTHLIKTRGQQVTLRCSPISGHKSVSWYQQVLGQGPQFIFQYYEKEERGRGNFPDRFSARQFPNYSSELNVNALLLGDSALYLCASSSGAGNTEAFFGQGTRLTVV.

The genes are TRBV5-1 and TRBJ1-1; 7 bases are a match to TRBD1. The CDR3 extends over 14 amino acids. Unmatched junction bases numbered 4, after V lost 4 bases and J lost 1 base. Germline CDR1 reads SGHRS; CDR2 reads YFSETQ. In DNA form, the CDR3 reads TGCGCCAGCAGCCCAGGGGGGAAGAACACTGAAGCTTTCTTT. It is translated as CASSPGGKNTEAFF.

CDR3 sequence: CASHGTGVGQPQHF. The CDR3 bases are TGTGCCAGCCATGGGACAGGGGTTGGTCAGCCCCAGCATTTT. The chain links TRBV2 to TRBJ1-5; 10 bases agree with TRBD1. The V and J ends lost 8 bases and 6 bases, in that order; junction bases with no gene match: 7. Germline lookup yields CDR1 SNHLY and CDR2 FYNNEI. The CDR3 sequence is 14 residues long. Filled out from reference TRBV2 and TRBJ1-5, the complete variable domain reads EPEVTQTPSHQVTQMGQEVILRCVPISNHLYFYWYRQILGQKVEFLVSFYNNEISEKSEIFDDQFSVERPDGSNFTLKIRSTKLEDSAMYFCASHGTGVGQPQHFGDGTRLSIL.

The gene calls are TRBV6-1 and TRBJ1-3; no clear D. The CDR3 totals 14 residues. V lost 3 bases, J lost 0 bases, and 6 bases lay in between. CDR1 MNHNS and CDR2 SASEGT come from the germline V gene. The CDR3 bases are TGTGCCAGCAGTGAGGGAGTCTCTGGAAACACCATATATTTT. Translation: CASSEGVSGNTIYF.

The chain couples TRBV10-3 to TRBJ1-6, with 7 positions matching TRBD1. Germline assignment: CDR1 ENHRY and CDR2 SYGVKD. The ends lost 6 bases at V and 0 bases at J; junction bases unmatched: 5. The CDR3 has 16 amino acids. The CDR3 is CAISRQGSSYNSPLHF. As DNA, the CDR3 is TGTGCCATCAGCAGACAGGGAAGCTCCTATAATTCACCCCTCCACTTT.

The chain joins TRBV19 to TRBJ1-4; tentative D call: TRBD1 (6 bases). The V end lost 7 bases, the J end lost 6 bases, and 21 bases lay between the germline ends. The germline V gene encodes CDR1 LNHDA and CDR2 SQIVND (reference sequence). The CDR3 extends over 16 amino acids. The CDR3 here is CASNQISGGRDEKLFF. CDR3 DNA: TGTGCCAGTAACCAGATTTCGGGGGGCAGGGATGAAAAACTGTTTTTT.

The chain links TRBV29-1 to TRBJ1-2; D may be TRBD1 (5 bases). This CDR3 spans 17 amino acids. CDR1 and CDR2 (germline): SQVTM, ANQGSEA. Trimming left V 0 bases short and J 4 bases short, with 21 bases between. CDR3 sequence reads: CSVEDLTDWQMIYGYTF. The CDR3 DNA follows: TGCAGCGTTGAAGATTTGACAGATTGGCAGATGATCTATGGCTACACCTTC.

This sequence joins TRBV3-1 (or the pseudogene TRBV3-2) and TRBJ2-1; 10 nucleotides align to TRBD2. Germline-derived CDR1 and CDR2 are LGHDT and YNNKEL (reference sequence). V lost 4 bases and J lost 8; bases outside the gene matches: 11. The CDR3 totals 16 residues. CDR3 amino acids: CASSPGRLAGADEQFF. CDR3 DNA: TGTGCCAGCAGCCCCGGGAGGCTAGCGGGGGCCGATGAGCAGTTCTTC.

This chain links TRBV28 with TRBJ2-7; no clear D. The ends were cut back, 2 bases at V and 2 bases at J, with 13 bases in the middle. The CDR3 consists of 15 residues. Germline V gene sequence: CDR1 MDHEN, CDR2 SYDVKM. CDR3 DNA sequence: TGTGCCAGCAGTTTAGACCTTGGGCCCGCCTACGAGCAGTACTTC. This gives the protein CASSLDLGPAYEQYF.